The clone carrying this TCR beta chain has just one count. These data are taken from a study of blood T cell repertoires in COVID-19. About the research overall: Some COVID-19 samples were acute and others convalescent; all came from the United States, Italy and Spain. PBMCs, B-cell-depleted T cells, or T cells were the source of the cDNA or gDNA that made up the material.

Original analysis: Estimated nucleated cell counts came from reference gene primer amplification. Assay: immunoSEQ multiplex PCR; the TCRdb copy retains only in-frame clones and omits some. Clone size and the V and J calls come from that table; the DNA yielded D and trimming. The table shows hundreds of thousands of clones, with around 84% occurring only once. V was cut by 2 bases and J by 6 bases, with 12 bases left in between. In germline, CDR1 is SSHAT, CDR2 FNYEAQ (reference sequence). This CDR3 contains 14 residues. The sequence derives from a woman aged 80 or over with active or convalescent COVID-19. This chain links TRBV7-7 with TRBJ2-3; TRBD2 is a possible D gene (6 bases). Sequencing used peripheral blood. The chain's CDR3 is CASSLSRETDTQYF. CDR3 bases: TGTGCCAGCAGCTTATCCCGGGAGACCGATACGCAGTATTTT. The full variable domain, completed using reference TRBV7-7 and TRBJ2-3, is GAGVSQSPRYKVTKRGQDVTLRCDPISSHATLYWYQQALGQGPEFLTYFNYEAQPDKSGLPSDRFSAERPEGSISTLTIQRTEQRDSAMYRCASSLSRETDTQYFGPGTRLTVL.